The rows below give T cell receptor beta chains drawn from one sample of a study of cytomegalovirus exposure and HLA in healthy donors. Some clones are missing from TCRdb's copy, which holds only in-frame ones; the method was immunoSEQ multiplex PCR. The data show roughly 180,000 clones, with roughly 75% seen just once and roughly 7.1% held by the top ten. Sequenced sample: PBMCs. The source of these receptors is a woman between 35 and 50 years old in good health and CMV-seropositive. Both conserved end residues are part of each CDR3. Fields, in order: J gene, D gene, clone size, V gene, CDR3 DNA, CDR3 protein. D genes are given only for firm matches. The listing skips clone size in some rows; elsewhere it reads once, few, many or a size class.

TRBJ1-2	TRBD1	NA	TRBV9	TGTGCCAGCAGCCCTCCCGGGACAGGGGGCGGCTACACCTTC	CASSPPGTGGGYTF
TRBJ2-7	NA	NA	TRBV28	TGTGCCAGCAGGGTCAGCGTGGTCCCCTACGAGCAGTACTTC	CASRVSVVPYEQYF
TRBJ1-1	NA	NA	TRBV27	TGTGCCAGCACCCTCAGGGCAGGGGCGAACACTGAAGCTTTCTTT	CASTLRAGANTEAFF
TRBJ2-2	NA	once	TRBV6-1	TGTGCCAGCAGTGAAATGCTGGTAGATACCGGGGAGCTGTTTTTT	CASSEMLVDTGELFF
TRBJ2-7	TRBD2	NA	TRBV29-1	TGCAGCGTTGTTAGCGGGAGTGTGTACGAGCAGTACTTC	CSVVSGSVYEQYF
TRBJ1-6	NA	NA	TRBV30	TGTGCCTGGAGGGTCCAGGGGTCCACCCTTCGAGCTTCACCCCTCCACTTT	CAWRVQGSTLRASPLHF
TRBJ2-1	TRBD1	NA	TRBV4-1	TGCGCCAGCAGCCCCCTGGGACAGGCGATCGACAATGAGCAGTTCTTC	CASSPLGQAIDNEQFF
TRBJ2-6	TRBD1	NA	TRBV7-9	TGTGCCAGCAGCTTACGTCAGGGGGCTGGGGCCAACGTCCTGACTTTC	CASSLRQGAGANVLTF
TRBJ1-1	TRBD1	NA	TRBV19	TGTGCCAGTAGTGGACAGGGGAGTATGAACACTGAAGCTTTCTTT	CASSGQGSMNTEAFF
TRBJ2-1	NA	NA	TRBV2	TGTGCCAGCAGTCCCGCTAGGGGCTCCTACAATGAGCAGTTCTTC	CASSPARGSYNEQFF
TRBJ2-3	TRBD1	once	TRBV5-1	TGCGCCAGCAGCCCCCAGACAGGGGTAGGCACAGATACGCAGTATTTT	CASSPQTGVGTDTQYF
TRBJ2-2	NA	NA	TRBV28	TGTGCCAGCAGTTTTCCTCGGACAGTCGGGAACACCGGGGAGCTGTTTTTT	CASSFPRTVGNTGELFF
TRBJ2-1	NA	few	TRBV27	TGTGCCAGCAGGGGGAGCTCCTACAATGAGCAGTTCTTC	CASRGSSYNEQFF
TRBJ2-5	NA	NA	TRBV2	TGTGCCAGCAGTGAGTGGGGCAACCAAGAGACCCAGTACTTC	CASSEWGNQETQYF
TRBJ1-5	TRBD1	NA	TRBV6-6	TGTGCCAGCAGTTACGGGACAGGGAAGAATCAGCCCCAGCATTTT	CASSYGTGKNQPQHF
TRBJ1-3	NA	NA	TRBV28	TGTGCCAGCAGTTCCCCCGACAGTCTGGACACCATATATTTT	CASSSPDSLDTIYF
TRBJ2-3	NA	NA	TRBV9	TGTGCCAGCAGCGTCCAGCCCGGGATTACAGATACGCAGTATTTT	CASSVQPGITDTQYF
TRBJ1-2	TRBD1	NA	TRBV27	TGTGCCAGCAGTCCAGGGGGGAGCTATGGCTACACCTTC	CASSPGGSYGYTF
TRBJ1-1	NA	NA	TRBV6-6	TGTGCCAGCAGTTACGGCAGGGGAAAGACTGAAGCTTTCTTT	CASSYGRGKTEAFF
TRBJ2-1	TRBD2	few	TRBV6-7	TGTGCCAGCAGTCCCCGAGGACTAGCGGGGAGCTCCTACAATGAGCAGTTCTTC	CASSPRGLAGSSYNEQFF
TRBJ2-3	TRBD2	NA	TRBV7-2	TGTGCCAGCAGCCTAATGGGGACTAGCGGGAGTGATACGCAGTATTTT	CASSLMGTSGSDTQYF
TRBJ2-3	NA	once	TRBV27	TGTGCCAGCAGTTTCGCGGGTGGGGGCACAGATACGCAGTATTTT	CASSFAGGGTDTQYF
TRBJ1-2	TRBD1	few	TRBV7-9	TGTGCCAGCAGCTTAGGACAGGGCTATGGCTACACCTTC	CASSLGQGYGYTF
TRBJ1-4	NA	NA	TRBV28	TGTGCCAGCAGTTTATCACCCGGAGCTAATGAAAAACTGTTTTTT	CASSLSPGANEKLFF
TRBJ2-3	TRBD2	once	TRBV27	TGTGCCAGCAGTTTAAAGCTAGCGGGAGGGCCCACAGATACGCAGTATTTT	CASSLKLAGGPTDTQYF
TRBJ2-1	NA	NA	TRBV25-1	TGTGCCAGCAGTGTTGGGGGGAGTCTCAATGAGCAGTTCTTC	CASSVGGSLNEQFF
TRBJ1-2	NA	NA	TRBV28	TGTGCCAGCAGCCCGGGGTACGGCTACACCTTC	CASSPGYGYTF
TRBJ1-1	TRBD1	NA	TRBV2	TGTGCCAGCAGAAAAGTGGGGACAGGGGGCATGAACACTGAAGCTTTCTTT	CASRKVGTGGMNTEAFF
TRBJ1-5	TRBD1	NA	TRBV28	TGTGCCAGCAGTCCGCGGACAGGACCTAGCAATCAGCCCCAGCATTTT	CASSPRTGPSNQPQHF
TRBJ1-2	NA	few	TRBV7-2	TGTGCCAGCAGCTTAGACCCAGGGTACGGTGACTATGGCTACACCTTC	CASSLDPGYGDYGYTF
TRBJ2-7	TRBD1	NA	TRBV30	TGTGCCTGGAGTAAGGGACAGGGGGTAAACGAGCAGTACTTC	CAWSKGQGVNEQYF
TRBJ1-5	NA	NA	TRBV10-2	TGCGCCAGCAGTGAGACCGACAGGACAAATCAGCCCCAGCATTTT	CASSETDRTNQPQHF
TRBJ1-2	NA	NA	TRBV10-3	TGTGCCATCAGTCCTACTAGCGGACGGCTGTCTGCTTTCGGCTACACCTTC	CAISPTSGRLSAFGYTF
TRBJ2-1	TRBD2	NA	TRBV18	TGTGCCAGCTCACCGGGACTAGCGGGAGGTAATGAGCAGTTCTTC	CASSPGLAGGNEQFF
TRBJ2-5	NA	few	TRBV28	TGTGCCAGCAGTTTAGCGCGGGACCAAGAGACCCAGTACTTC	CASSLARDQETQYF
TRBJ1-1	NA	NA	TRBV7-9	TGTGCCAGCAGCTTAGGGGGAGCCGGTGAAGCTTTCTTT	CASSLGGAGEAFF
TRBJ1-3	TRBD1	NA	TRBV9	TGTGCCAGCAGCCCCTTCTTAAGGACAGGGGTAGGAAACACCATATATTTT	CASSPFLRTGVGNTIYF
TRBJ2-5	NA	NA	TRBV30	TGTGCCTGGAGTGTACGGAGTCAGGGCCTTAGGGAGACCCAGTACTTC	CAWSVRSQGLRETQYF
TRBJ1-4	TRBD1	few	TRBV19	TGTGCCAGTAGGGGGACAGGGGGCCAGGATCGGGGTGAAAAACTGTTTTTT	CASRGTGGQDRGEKLFF
TRBJ2-7	TRBD1	NA	TRBV5-4	TGTGCCAGCACCCCGGCAGGGGGCAAATACGAGCAGTACTTC	CASTPAGGKYEQYF
TRBJ2-7	TRBD1	NA	TRBV19	TGTGCCAGTAGCTCGGACAGGGGGGTCAACGAGCAGTACTTC	CASSSDRGVNEQYF
TRBJ1-2	NA	NA	TRBV2	TGTGCCAGCAGTGAACAGGGCGCTTCTAACTATGGCTACACCTTC	CASSEQGASNYGYTF
TRBJ2-1	TRBD2	NA	TRBV6-5	TGTGCCAGCCGAATAGCGGGAGGGCCCTTAAGTGAGCAGTTCTTC	CASRIAGGPLSEQFF
TRBJ2-7	TRBD2	NA	TRBV5-1	TGCGCCAGCAGCAGGGGACTAGCGGGAGGGGTCCACGAGCAGTACTTC	CASSRGLAGGVHEQYF
TRBJ1-1	NA	NA	TRBV4-3	TGCGCCAGCAGCCAAGAGGAGGGCCGGGCTTTCTTT	CASSQEEGRAFF